The 5 T cell receptor beta chains reported below all come from one sample, sequenced in a study of blood T cell repertoires in COVID-19. TCRdb's table, derived via immunoSEQ multiplex PCR, lists solely in-frame clones and lacks some. Of roughly 130,000 clones listed, almost 85% are singletons. Sequenced: PBMCs or T cells enriched from blood (not recorded which). These receptor sequences come from a woman in her forties or fifties with acute COVID-19.

V gene TRBV6-1 combines with J gene TRBJ2-7, with 7 bases matching TRBD1. Losses at the gene ends were 2 bases for V and 9 bases for J; bases not matched to a gene: 10. CDR3 length: 14 amino acids. Germline lookup yields CDR1 MNHNS and CDR2 SASEGT. CDR3 bases: TGTGCCAGCAGTGAAATAGGGGGCCCCTGGAGGCAGTACTTC. Translated: CASSEIGGPWRQYF.

The chain has TRBV27 and TRBJ1-2, with 7 bases fitting TRBD1. V gave up 5 bases and J gave up 5 bases; unmatched junction bases: 11. CDR1 and CDR2 from the germline V gene are MNHEY and SMNVEV (reference sequence). There are 15 residues in the CDR3. The CDR3 sequence is CASSPNLGQPYGYTF. Written as DNA, the CDR3 is TGTGCCAGCAGTCCAAACCTGGGACAGCCATATGGCTACACCTTC.

The chain has TRBV12-5 and TRBJ2-7, with a weak D call TRBD1 (5 bases). The CDR3 length is 14 residues. The germline V gene has CDR1 LGHNT and CDR2 FRNRAP. V lost 3 bases to trimming and J lost 2 bases, with 11 bases between them. The CDR3 loop reads CASGFGPGTYEQYF. In DNA, the CDR3 is TGTGCTAGTGGTTTCGGCCCAGGGACCTACGAGCAGTACTTC.

This rearrangement joins TRBV7-6 to TRBJ2-1, with 8 bases matching TRBD1. The V gene's germline CDR1 is SGHVS and CDR2 FNYEAQ. After removal of 6 bases from V and 8 bases from J, the junction contained 15 bases not matched to a gene. The length of the CDR3 is 16 residues. CDR3 DNA sequence: TGTGCCAGCAGAAGGTCTCCGGGACAGGACGGCGATGAGCAGTTCTTC. Protein: CASRRSPGQDGDEQFF.

In its sample, this clone was seen many times. V is TRBV5-1 and J is TRBJ1-1; D unresolved. Looked up from germline, CDR1 is SGHRS and CDR2 is YFSETQ. The CDR3 is 16 residues long. With 0 bases removed from V and 1 base from J, the gap between germline ends came to 13 bases. The CDR3 is CASSLGSSIRNTEAFF. The DNA of the CDR3 is TGCGCCAGCAGCTTGGGATCGAGTATTCGGAACACTGAAGCTTTCTTT.